The subject of this entry is one TCR beta chain. The CDR3 extends over 14 amino acids. Germline CDR1 and CDR2: SGHRS and YFSETQ. V lost 1 base, J lost 6 bases, and 13 bases lay in between. The data were produced by immunoSEQ multiplex PCR, yet TCRdb's version contains in-frame clones alone and is incomplete. The sample has about 41,000 clones, 70% to 90% seen once; the top ten hold about 7%. This specimen belongs to a study of T cells in localized non-small cell lung cancer. The chain joins TRBV5-1 to TRBJ1-2, with D possibly matching TRBD1 (6 bases). The sample in question was peripheral blood, obtained before any cancer treatment. This TCR was sampled from a woman aged 18 to 55 with stage III lung adenocarcinoma. CDR3 sequence: CASSLRGGLDGYTF. CDR3 bases: TGCGCCAGCAGCTTGAGAGGGGGGCTCGATGGCTACACCTTC.